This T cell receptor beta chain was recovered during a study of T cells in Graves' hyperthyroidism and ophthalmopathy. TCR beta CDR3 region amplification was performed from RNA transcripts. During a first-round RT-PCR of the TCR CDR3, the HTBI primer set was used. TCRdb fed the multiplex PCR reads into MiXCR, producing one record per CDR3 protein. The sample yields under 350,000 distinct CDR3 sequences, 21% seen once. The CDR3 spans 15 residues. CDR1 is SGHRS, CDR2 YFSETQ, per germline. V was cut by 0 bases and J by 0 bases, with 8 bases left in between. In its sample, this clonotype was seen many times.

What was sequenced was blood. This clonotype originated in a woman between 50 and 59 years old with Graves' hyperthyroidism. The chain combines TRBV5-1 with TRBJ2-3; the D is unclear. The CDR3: CASSLAGQSTDTQYF. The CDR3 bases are TGCGCCAGCAGCTTGGCGGGCCAGAGCACAGATACGCAGTATTTT.